This T cell receptor beta chain originates from a study of blood T cell repertoires in COVID-19. Sequencing used immunoSEQ multiplex PCR; TCRdb keeps in-frame clones, though not all of them. Of more than 200,000 clones listed, over 75% were seen once; the top ten hold roughly 10%. V gave up 7 bases and J gave up 5 bases, with 11 bases separating them. Germline V gene sequence: CDR1 MDHEN, CDR2 SYDVKM. This CDR3 has 12 residues. This sequence was found in a man in his fifties or sixties with COVID-19, enrolled during active disease. Sequencing used peripheral blood. The chain combines TRBV28 with TRBJ2-5; TRBD2 is a possible D gene (6 bases). CDR3 residues: CASNGGWETQYF. The CDR3 region has the DNA TGTGCCAGCAACGGAGGGTGGGAGACCCAGTACTTC.